The source of this TCR beta chain is a study of T cells after yellow fever vaccination. About the research overall: Fractions with few cells were prepared using SMART-Seq v4 Ultra Low Input. Study-wide results and limits: Any FACS-sorted repertoire could hold abundant clonotypes that contaminate it from the bulk population. Researchers noted that a small share of clonotypes showed up in both CD4 and CD8 compartments.

In TCRdb, the 5' RACE reads were re-called with MiXCR into one record per CDR3 protein. The sample lists about 350,000 distinct CDR3 sequences; under 15% were seen once. With V trimmed by 5 bases and J by 8 bases, 3 bases remained unmatched. CDR3 size: 14 residues. The germline V gene has CDR1 SGHTA and CDR2 FQGTGA. A word on this clonotype: Antigen: not known.

This chain links TRBV7-3 with TRBJ1-6, with 10 bases fitting TRBD1. Sample: CD4+ T cells sorted from PBMCs, taken 15 days after the yellow fever booster vaccination. The clonotype comes from a man aged 18 to 30 who received the YFV17D yellow fever vaccine. CDR3 sequence (DNA): TGTGCCAGCAGCACCGGGACAGGGGATTCACCCCTCCACTTT. Protein: CASSTGTGDSPLHF.